This record looks at one T cell receptor beta chain sequence and its context. This entry is derived from a study of blood T cells in healthy people across ages. CDR3 length: 17 residues. Germline-derived CDR1 and CDR2 are KGHSH and LQKENI. After removal of 0 bases from V and 2 bases from J, the junction contained 4 bases not matched to a gene. Sample-barcoded 5' priming and a J-beta primer mix drove a second PCR of roughly 6 to 12 cycles. TCRdb re-analysed the 5' RACE reads in MiXCR, keeping a single row per CDR3 protein. The sample yields roughly 1.5 million distinct CDR3 sequences, around 40% seen once.

The rearrangement joins TRBV18 to TRBJ1-1, with TRBD1 identical over 12 bases. Sequenced: blood. The sequence came from a woman in her late teens or twenties in good health. Here the CDR3 reads CASSPPGQGAGNTEAFF. CDR3 sequence (DNA): TGTGCCAGCTCACCACCGGGACAGGGGGCGGGCAACACTGAAGCTTTCTTT.